Below are 13 T cell receptor beta chains sequenced from a single sample in a study of monozygotic twins with inflammatory bowel disease. Each CDR3 protein gets one entry in TCRdb, which reprocessed the 5' RACE reads and gives no DNA. This table lists roughly 150,000 distinct CDR3 sequences. Source material: blood. The receptors come from a human donor with ulcerative colitis or Crohn's disease, or a healthy co-twin of an affected twin (not recorded which).

The chain carries TRBV10-3 and TRBJ2-3; TCRdb lists TRBD1, though no DNA is available to test this call. The CDR3 consists of 16 residues. CDR1 and CDR2 (germline): ENHRY, SYGVKD. CDR3 loop: CAIRRTGESSTDTQYF.

The V call is TRBV15, the J call TRBJ2-5; the D call of TRBD1 rests on TCRdb alone, since no DNA is present to check it. This CDR3 has 16 residues. Germline V CDR1 and CDR2: LNHNV, YYDKDF (reference sequence). The CDR3: CATSRDGQGAGETQYF.

The chain carries TRBV12-3 or TRBV12-4 and TRBJ2-7. The CDR3 loop spans 11 amino acids. CDR3: CASSARYEQYF.

The chain has TRBV7-2 and TRBJ2-7; the D gene TCRdb calls, TRBD2, cannot be checked with no DNA. This CDR3 spans 17 amino acids. Germline V lookup: CDR1 SGHTA, CDR2 FQGNSA. The CDR3 spells CASSLAPSGPLVYEQYF.

The genes are TRBV27 and TRBJ1-6; the D gene TCRdb calls, TRBD1, cannot be checked with no DNA. Germline CDR1 MNHEY, CDR2 SMNVEV (reference sequence). CDR3 size: 16 residues. CDR3 region: CASSEQGRGNNSPLHF.

V and J are TRBV3-1 and TRBJ2-1; lacking DNA, the TRBD2 call made by TCRdb goes unchecked. Germline V CDR1 and CDR2: LGHDT, YNNKEL (reference sequence). The CDR3 runs 13 residues. CDR3 region: CASSQDRSGEQFF.

The chain recombines TRBV10-3 with TRBJ2-3; TCRdb returns TRBD1, unconfirmable since there is no DNA. Germline CDR1 reads ENHRY; CDR2 reads SYGVKD. The CDR3 sequence is 14 residues long. The CDR3 reads CATQDRRSTDTQYF.

The chain recombines TRBV7-2 with TRBJ2-5; TCRdb proposes TRBD2, but this gene call is untestable without DNA. This CDR3 has 16 amino acids. Germline CDR1 SGHTA, CDR2 FQGNSA. CDR3 protein: CASSLGLAAYQETQYF.

The chain links TRBV6-5 to TRBJ2-2; TCRdb picks TRBD1, but there is no DNA to check that call. The CDR3 sequence is 15 residues long. Germline V gene lookup returns CDR1 MNHEY and CDR2 SVGAGI. The CDR3 loop reads CASSYSTGDTGELFF.

This rearrangement joins TRBV7-2 to TRBJ2-5; TCRdb's D call of TRBD1 is untestable without DNA. The CDR3 loop spans 13 amino acids. Germline assignment: CDR1 SGHTA and CDR2 FQGNSA. The CDR3 here is CASSLRTQETQYF.

The rearrangement uses TRBV7-9 and TRBJ2-1; there is no DNA to check the TCRdb D call of TRBD1. Germline assignment: CDR1 SEHNR and CDR2 FQNEAQ (reference sequence). This CDR3 comprises 13 residues. The CDR3 is CASSTYTGNEQFF.

The chain employs TRBV6-2 or TRBV6-3 and TRBJ2-3; the TCRdb call, TRBD2, lacks DNA for checking. This CDR3 has 14 amino acids. Germline V gene sequence: CDR1 MNHEY, CDR2 SVGEGT. The CDR3 loop is CASTDPAGRDTQYF.

The CDR3 reads CAAATGEFAKNIQYF. The chain couples TRBV6-2 or TRBV6-3 to TRBJ2-4; with no DNA, the TCRdb D assignment of TRBD1 cannot be verified. The germline V gene encodes CDR1 MNHEY and CDR2 SVGEGT. This CDR3 contains 15 residues.